Listed here are 24 T cell receptor beta chains from one sample, sequenced in a study of long-term antiretroviral therapy in people with HIV. Running of the v3.0 immunoSEQ assay took place at survey level. Libraries were prepared by immunoSEQ multiplex PCR; TCRdb keeps only in-frame clonotypes and omits some of them. This table has over 30,000 clones, 65% to 85% appearing once. The sample in question was unsorted PBMCs, obtained 3 years after starting antiretroviral therapy. The receptors shown here come from a man aged 45 to 65 with HIV.

The chain couples TRBV6-5 to TRBJ2-5; TRBD2 aligns across 7 bases. The CDR3 covers 15 residues. Germline CDR1 and CDR2: MNHEY and SVGAGI. V was pared by 0 bases and J by 5 bases, with 6 bases of the junction left unmatched. The CDR3 DNA reads as TGTGCCAGCAGTTACTCCCCAGCGGGGCAGGAGACCCAGTACTTC. Translating it yields CASSYSPAGQETQYF.

The J gene is TRBJ2-7, the V gene TRBV18; TRBD1 matches at 8 bases. This CDR3 is built from 14 residues. The V and J ends lost 0 bases and 7 bases, in that order; junction bases with no gene match: 5. Germline V gives CDR1 KGHSH, CDR2 LQKENI. CDR3 sequence reads: CASSPPAGGDEQYF. The CDR3 DNA sequence: TGTGCCAGCTCACCACCGGCAGGGGGCGATGAGCAGTACTTC.

The rearrangement uses TRBV10-2 and TRBJ2-1, with D perhaps TRBD2 (6 bases). The CDR3 has 14 residues. Germline V gene lookup returns CDR1 WSHSY and CDR2 SAAADI. V was clipped by 5 bases and J by 10 bases, with 18 bases between them. CDR3 amino acids: CASSPAGHGSEQFF. The CDR3 nucleotides are TGCGCCAGCAGTCCGGCGGGGCATGGTAGCGAGCAGTTCTTC.

This clone was seen only a few times. This chain joins TRBV28 and TRBJ2-2, with 8 positions matching TRBD2. The CDR3 totals 15 residues. The germline V gene has CDR1 MDHEN and CDR2 SYDVKM. The ends lost 6 bases at V and 1 base at J; junction bases unmatched: 4. This chain's CDR3 is CASRELAVNTGELFF. CDR3 sequence (DNA): TGTGCCAGCAGGGAACTAGCGGTGAACACCGGGGAGCTGTTTTTT.

The chain is built from TRBV28 and TRBJ1-4; possibly TRBD1 for D (6 bases). This CDR3 is 15 amino acids long. Trimming left V 1 base short and J 6 bases short, with 12 bases between. Germline loops: CDR1 MDHEN, CDR2 SYDVKM. CDR3: CASSLSGGQYEKLFF. The CDR3 nucleotides are TGTGCCAGCAGTTTATCGGGGGGCCAATATGAAAAACTGTTTTTT.

The rearrangement joins TRBV9 to TRBJ1-3, with D possibly matching TRBD1 (5 bases). The CDR3 length is 15 residues. Germline V lookup: CDR1 SGDLS, CDR2 YYNGEE. The V end was cut by 0 bases, the J end by 3 bases, with 10 bases between. CDR3 protein: CASSVGGGGGNTIYF. DNA of the CDR3: TGTGCCAGCAGCGTAGGGGGGGGAGGTGGAAACACCATATATTTT.

V and J are TRBV5-8 and TRBJ1-5; 12 positions agree with TRBD1. Trimming took 4 bases from V and 11 from J; bases not matched to a gene: 7. Germline V gene lookup returns CDR1 SGHTS and CDR2 YDEGEE. The CDR3 spans 14 residues. The CDR3 region is CASSHGTGGLAQHF. The CDR3 coding sequence is TGTGCCAGCAGCCACGGGACAGGGGGCTTGGCCCAGCATTTT.

The chain joins TRBV5-4 to TRBJ2-5, with 7 bases matching TRBD1. V trimming: 3 bases; J trimming: 4 bases; junction bases outside the gene matches: 6. Germline CDR1 reads SGHNT; CDR2 reads YYREEE (reference sequence). The CDR3 contains 14 residues. The CDR3 protein is CASSSNRGRETQYF. CDR3 DNA: TGTGCCAGCAGCTCAAACAGGGGAAGAGAGACCCAGTACTTC.

The J gene is TRBJ2-5, the V gene TRBV19; possibly TRBD1 for D (5 bases). Germline CDR1 and CDR2: LNHDA and SQIVND (reference sequence). The CDR3 length is 13 residues. V was shortened by 1 base and J by 7 bases, with 10 bases between the two germline ends. The chain's CDR3 is CASSIVRGRTQYF. In DNA, the CDR3 is TGTGCCAGTAGTATAGTTAGGGGAAGGACCCAGTACTTC.

The rearrangement links TRBV27 to TRBJ1-6, with D perhaps matching TRBD1 (6 bases). The germline CDR1 and CDR2 sequences are MNHEY and SMNVEV (reference sequence). V lost 7 bases to trimming and J lost 9 bases, with 19 bases between them. This CDR3 contains 15 residues. CDR3 in DNA: TGTGCCAGCAATCCGCAAGGGACACCAGGTTCACCCCTCCACTTT. Residues: CASNPQGTPGSPLHF.

This sequence joins TRBV6-5 and TRBJ1-2; TRBD1 agrees at 8 bases. The germline V gene encodes CDR1 MNHEY and CDR2 SVGAGI. V lost 2 bases, J lost 7 bases, and 12 bases stayed unmatched. There are 16 residues in the CDR3. Here the CDR3 DNA reads TGTGCCAGCAGTTACGGGGATAGCAGGGGGCCAGGTGGCTACACCTTC. It is translated as CASSYGDSRGPGGYTF.

The table lists this clone with a count of one. This sequence joins TRBV10-3 and TRBJ1-2; 8 nucleotides agree with TRBD1. The CDR3 runs to 15 residues. CDR1 ENHRY and CDR2 SYGVKD come from the germline V gene. Trimming at V came to 3 bases and at J to 4 bases, leaving 7 bases not matched to a gene. The CDR3: CAISDDRGQIYGYTF. The CDR3 nucleotides read TGTGCCATCAGTGATGACAGGGGCCAGATCTATGGCTACACCTTC.

V gene TRBV28 combines with J gene TRBJ1-6; D uncertain. The CDR3 spans 17 residues. Between the trimmed V and J ends, which lost 5 bases and 4 bases, there was a span of 18 bases. Germline V gene sequence: CDR1 MDHEN, CDR2 SYDVKM. CDR3: CASSPGLGRNYNSPLHF. The CDR3, as DNA: TGTGCCAGCAGTCCCGGCCTTGGACGGAATTATAATTCACCCCTCCACTTT.

The V call is TRBV4-2, the J call TRBJ2-1, with 12 bases aligning to TRBD2. Germline CDR1 is LGHNA and CDR2 is YNFKEQ. CDR3 length: 17 amino acids. Unmatched junction bases numbered 10, after V lost 4 bases and J lost 6 bases. In DNA, the CDR3 is TGTGCCAGCAGCCCTGGGAGGACTAGCGGGGTAGCCAATGAGCAGTTCTTC. This gives the protein CASSPGRTSGVANEQFF.

CDR3 amino acids: CSAKQGWANTGELFF. The CDR3 DNA reads as TGCAGCGCTAAACAGGGATGGGCGAACACCGGGGAGCTGTTTTTT. V usage is TRBV29-1 and J usage is TRBJ2-2, with D possibly being TRBD1 (6 bases). The ends were cut back, 7 bases at V and 0 bases at J, with 15 bases in the middle. The CDR3 has 15 residues. Germline values: CDR1 SQVTM, CDR2 ANQGSEA.

This rearrangement joins TRBV30 to TRBJ1-2; no definite D call. Germline loops: CDR1 GTSNPN, CDR2 SVGIG (reference sequence). Deletions cut 3 bases from V and 0 bases from J, with 17 bases between. This CDR3 region has 16 residues. CDR3 region: CAWSLEKGPTNYGYTF. The CDR3 DNA is TGTGCCTGGAGCTTGGAGAAAGGGCCCACTAACTATGGCTACACCTTC. Together with reference TRBV30 and TRBJ1-2, the CDR3 gives the full variable domain: SQTIHQWPATLVQPVGSPLSLECTVEGTSNPNLYWYRQAAGRGLQLLFYSVGIGQISSEVPQNLSASRPQDRQFILSSKKLLLSDSGFYLCAWSLEKGPTNYGYTFGSGTRLTVV.

V is TRBV29-1 and J is TRBJ2-5; 7 bases line up with TRBD2. The CDR3 contains 10 residues. Per germline, CDR1 SQVTM and CDR2 ANQGSEA. V gave up 5 bases and J gave up 10 bases; unmatched junction bases: 4. CDR3 amino acids: CSVSREGQYF. The CDR3 DNA reads TGCAGCGTTTCTAGGGAGGGCCAGTACTTC.

The chain is built from TRBV7-2 and TRBJ2-5, with D uncertain. This CDR3 contains 12 residues. Trimming stripped 6 bases from V and 4 bases from J, with 9 bases between. Germline CDR1 reads SGHTA; CDR2 reads FQGNSA. The CDR3 protein is CASSRAGETQYF. CDR3 DNA: TGTGCCAGCAGTCGAGCCGGAGAGACCCAGTACTTC.

The J gene is TRBJ2-1, the V gene TRBV2; no reliable D call. Trimming took off 3 bases at V and 8 bases at J, with 2 bases between the two ends. Germline loops: CDR1 SNHLY, CDR2 FYNNEI. The CDR3 runs to 10 residues. The CDR3 DNA reads as TGTGCCAGCAGTGATTATGAGCAGTTCTTC. It is translated as CASSDYEQFF. Full variable domain (remainder filled in from reference TRBV2 and TRBJ2-1): EPEVTQTPSHQVTQMGQEVILRCVPISNHLYFYWYRQILGQKVEFLVSFYNNEISEKSEIFDDQFSVERPDGSNFTLKIRSTKLEDSAMYFCASSDYEQFFGPGTRLTVL.

The V and J genes are TRBV14 and TRBJ2-5; D call uncertain. Deletions cut 1 base from V and 1 base from J, with 10 bases between. From germline, CDR1 is SGHDN and CDR2 FVKESK. The CDR3 loop spans 15 amino acids. The CDR3 nucleotides are TGTGCCAGCAGCCAAGTCCTGCACCTCCAAGAGACCCAGTACTTC. Amino acid sequence: CASSQVLHLQETQYF.

This rearrangement joins TRBV5-4 to TRBJ1-2; 8 bases map to TRBD1. The CDR3 extends over 15 amino acids. In germline, CDR1 is SGHNT, CDR2 YYREEE (reference sequence). Trimming took 4 bases from V and 6 from J; bases not matched to a gene: 11. The DNA of the CDR3 is TGTGCCAGCAGCCAAAGGACAGGGCGCTATGATGGCTACACCTTC. It codes for CASSQRTGRYDGYTF.

This chain connects TRBV21-1 to TRBJ1-6; TRBD1 is the table's D call, not checked against the DNA. TRBV21-1 corresponds to a pseudogene. The CDR3 consists of 17 residues. The CDR3 sequence: CASSKVIPTGSNSPLHF. The CDR3 DNA reads as TGTGCCAGCAGCAAAGTTATTCCAACAGGCTCTAATTCACCCCTCCACTTT.

This sequence joins TRBV7-7 and TRBJ1-3, with TRBD1 matching over 12 bases. The CDR3 covers 19 residues. Trimming took 5 bases from V and 4 from J; bases not matched to a gene: 15. CDR1 and CDR2 (germline): SSHAT, FNYEAQ (reference sequence). For the CDR3, the DNA is TGTGCCAGCAGCCCCGCCCGGGACAGGGGGCCTCGGGCGGGAAACACCATATATTTT. This codes for CASSPARDRGPRAGNTIYF. Full variable domain (missing parts from reference TRBV7-7 and TRBJ1-3): GAGVSQSPRYKVTKRGQDVTLRCDPISSHATLYWYQQALGQGPEFLTYFNYEAQPDKSGLPSDRFSAERPEGSISTLTIQRTEQRDSAMYRCASSPARDRGPRAGNTIYFGEGSWLTVV.

This clone occurred once. The chain employs TRBV28 and TRBJ2-5; the D is unclear. Germline values: CDR1 MDHEN, CDR2 SYDVKM. Between the trimmed V and J ends, which lost 5 bases and 2 bases, there was a span of 6 bases. This CDR3 contains 12 residues. CDR3 DNA sequence: TGTGCCAGCAGTGGGATTCAAGAGACCCAGTACTTC. This codes for CASSGIQETQYF.